The rows below give T cell receptor beta chains drawn from one sample of a study of shared clonotypes between healthy human individuals. Sequenced by immunoSEQ multiplex PCR; TCRdb stores in-frame clones only, minus some. Of about 2.4 million clones listed, over 85% are singletons. Material: naive CD4+ T cells sorted from blood. Receptor source: a man aged 18 to 29 in good health. The CDR3 runs from the conserved cysteine through the conserved F or W. D genes are given only for firm matches. Clone size is not always given. Where it is, it says once, few, many or a class for expanded clones.

d_call,clone_size,j_call,v_call,cdr3_aa,cdr3_nt
.,.,TRBJ2-7,TRBV5-1,CASSLRLSYEQYF,TGCGCCAGCAGCTTGCGACTGTCCTACGAGCAGTACTTC
.,once,TRBJ1-2,TRBV19,CASRRNRANYGYTF,TGTGCCAGTAGGAGAAATCGGGCTAACTATGGCTACACCTTC
TRBD2,.,TRBJ2-2,TRBV27,CASSQAGGPGELFF,TGTGCCAGCAGTCAAGCGGGAGGGCCCGGGGAGCTGTTTTTT
TRBD2,.,TRBJ2-3,TRBV9,CASSVEPAGGPADTQYF,TGTGCCAGCAGCGTAGAGCCAGCGGGGGGGCCCGCAGATACGCAGTATTTT
TRBD2,.,TRBJ2-5,TRBV4-1,CASSQDGLAGYLQTQYF,TGCGCCAGCAGCCAAGATGGGCTAGCGGGGTACTTGCAGACCCAGTACTTC
.,.,TRBJ1-4,TRBV6-1,CASSENSRVSGEKLFF,TGTGCCAGCAGTGAAAATTCGAGGGTTTCGGGGGAAAAACTGTTTTTT
.,.,TRBJ2-5,TRBV10-2,CASREDRVSTQYF,TGCGCCAGCAGGGAGGATAGGGTTTCGACCCAGTACTTC
.,.,TRBJ1-2,TRBV29-1,CSVSDGDYGYTF,TGCAGCGTTTCGGATGGGGACTATGGCTACACCTTC
TRBD1,.,TRBJ2-7,TRBV5-1,CASSLASPDRVPYEQYF,TGCGCCAGCAGCTTGGCCTCTCCGGACAGGGTACCCTACGAGCAGTACTTC
.,.,TRBJ1-2,TRBV6-1,CASSEALGGGYGYTF,TGTGCCAGCAGTGAAGCTTTGGGGGGGGGCTATGGCTACACCTTC
TRBD2,once,TRBJ2-1,TRBV5-4,CASSLDVAGSNEQFF,TGTGCCAGCAGCTTGGATGTAGCGGGGTCCAATGAGCAGTTCTTC
.,.,TRBJ2-3,TRBV4-1,CASSHPFKADTQYF,TGCGCCAGCAGCCACCCTTTTAAAGCGGATACGCAGTATTTT
.,.,TRBJ1-1,TRBV30,CAWSPDRDTEAFF,TGTGCCTGGAGCCCAGATAGGGACACTGAAGCTTTCTTT
.,few,TRBJ2-2,TRBV14,CASSRQESNTGELFF,TGTGCCAGCAGCCGACAGGAATCGAACACCGGGGAGCTGTTTTTT
TRBD1,.,TRBJ2-1,TRBV14,CASSQDLGDRAPYNEQFF,TGTGCCAGCAGCCAAGATCTTGGGGACAGGGCCCCATACAATGAGCAGTTCTTC
.,once,TRBJ1-2,TRBV4-1,CASSQVPGPYGYTF,TGCGCCAGCAGCCAAGTCCCCGGCCCCTATGGCTACACCTTC
TRBD2,.,TRBJ2-5,TRBV9,CASSVGRGGTSSQETQYF,TGTGCCAGCAGCGTAGGTAGGGGCGGGACTAGTTCCCAAGAGACCCAGTACTTC
TRBD1,.,TRBJ2-1,TRBV7-2,CASSFAGTGNINEQFF,TGTGCCAGCAGCTTCGCCGGGACAGGGAACATAAATGAGCAGTTCTTC
.,.,TRBJ1-1,TRBV5-1,CASSLGQGTMNTEAFF,TGCGCCAGCAGCTTGGGGCAGGGGACCATGAACACTGAAGCTTTCTTT
.,.,TRBJ2-1,TRBV18,CASSPRSGNDEQFF,TGTGCCAGCTCACCACGCTCGGGTAACGATGAGCAGTTCTTC
.,.,TRBJ1-1,TRBV19,CASMEAAGTEAFF,TGTGCCAGTATGGAGGCCGCGGGTACTGAAGCTTTCTTT
.,.,TRBJ1-1,TRBV19,CASSFGIGKTEAFF,TGTGCCAGTAGTTTCGGAATCGGGAAGACTGAAGCTTTCTTT
TRBD1,.,TRBJ2-3,TRBV28,CASSPDRVSDTQYF,TGTGCCAGCAGCCCCGACAGGGTCTCAGATACGCAGTATTTT
.,.,TRBJ1-1,TRBV2,CASSEVGMNTEAFF,TGTGCCAGCAGTGAAGTAGGTATGAACACTGAAGCTTTCTTT
.,.,TRBJ1-2,TRBV6-5,CASRPGYTF,TGTGCCAGCCGGCCGGGCTACACCTTC
.,.,TRBJ2-7,TRBV5-1,CASSLEPRSSYEQYF,TGCGCCAGCAGCTTGGAACCGAGATCCTCCTACGAGCAGTACTTC
.,once,TRBJ2-5,TRBV19,CASSTVEARETQYF,TGTGCCAGTAGTACGGTAGAGGCTAGGGAGACCCAGTACTTC
TRBD1,.,TRBJ1-3,TRBV5-4,CASSWDRGTGNTIYF,TGTGCCAGCAGCTGGGACAGGGGGACTGGAAACACCATATATTTT
.,few,TRBJ2-2,TRBV19,CASSIDRNTGELFF,TGTGCCAGTAGTATAGACCGGAACACCGGGGAGCTGTTTTTT
TRBD1,.,TRBJ1-2,TRBV13,CASSLIHWETGTAFGNTF,TGTGCCAGCAGCTTAATCCATTGGGAGACCGGGACAGCCTTCGGTAACACCTTC
.,.,TRBJ1-1,TRBV7-9,CASSLSGADLNTEAFF,TGTGCCAGCAGCTTAAGTGGTGCGGACTTGAACACTGAAGCTTTCTTT
.,.,TRBJ2-1,TRBV6-1,CASMVAGRSYNEQFF,TGTGCCAGCATGGTTGCGGGACGGTCATACAATGAGCAGTTCTTC
.,.,TRBJ2-3,TRBV5-1,CASGGLGESTDTQYF,TGCGCCAGCGGGGGCCTGGGGGAGAGCACAGATACGCAGTATTTT
.,.,TRBJ2-2,TRBV2,CASSVGANTGELFF,TGTGCCAGCAGTGTTGGGGCCAACACCGGGGAGCTGTTTTTT
TRBD2,.,TRBJ2-3,TRBV9,CASSATSGNGADTQYF,TGTGCCAGCAGCGCTACTAGCGGGAACGGGGCAGATACGCAGTATTTT
.,once,TRBJ1-2,TRBV5-1,CASSLVGGLDYGYTF,TGCGCCAGCAGCTTGGTCGGGGGGCTCGACTATGGCTACACCTTC
TRBD1,.,TRBJ2-7,TRBV6-5,CASSPDRVYEQYF,TGTGCCAGCAGCCCGGACAGGGTCTACGAGCAGTACTTC